Below are 10 T cell receptor beta chains sequenced from a single sample in a study of T cells after yellow fever vaccination (dated by TCRdb to about 2019). Preparation of the library involved 5' RACE. TCRdb names Illumina HiSeq 2500 as the instrument used. TCRdb reprocessed the public reads (quality trimming at Q25 with fastp, clone calling with MiXCR) and kept in-frame beta chains. Every entry covers one CDR3 protein and lists the most common genes and DNA from its rows. Here the sample has 400,000 or so distinct CDR3 sequences; roughly 6.2% occur a single time. The top ten constitute over 14% of the sample. The treatment or condition label here, explained by the study, means: live attenuated yellow fever vaccine strain. The sample consisted of PBMCs, taken 5 days after the yellow fever booster vaccination. These receptors were obtained from a young man who received the YFV17D yellow fever vaccine.

This clonotype was picked up many times. The genes are TRBV24-1 and TRBJ2-3; a possible D gene is TRBD1 (5 bases). Trimming removed 9 bases from V and 6 bases from J, with 12 bases in between. This CDR3 region has 12 residues. CDR1 is KGHDR and CDR2 is SFDVKD in the germline V gene. The CDR3 region has the DNA TGTGCCACCCAAGATTACAGGGATACGCAGTATTTT. Translating gives CATQDYRDTQYF.

This clonotype was found many times. The V gene is TRBV5-1, the J gene TRBJ1-6, with TRBD1 as a possible D gene (6 bases). The CDR3 loop spans 15 amino acids. Germline lookup yields CDR1 SGHRS and CDR2 YFSETQ. V lost 2 bases and J 5 bases, leaving 11 bases between the germline ends. DNA of the CDR3: TGCGCCAGCAGCTTACAGGGAGGAGATAATTCACCCCTCCACTTT. Its translation is CASSLQGGDNSPLHF.

This clonotype was observed a handful of times. Here the CDR3 reads CASSQAPGTPPDEQFF. Here the CDR3 DNA reads TGTGCCAGCAGCCAGGCCCCCGGAACCCCGCCGGATGAGCAGTTCTTC. J is TRBJ2-1 and V is TRBV7-2, with D hard to call. Trimming shortened V by 5 bases and J by 8 bases, and 22 bases separated the two germline ends. The germline V gene encodes CDR1 SGHTA and CDR2 FQGNSA. This CDR3 region has 16 residues.

This clonotype appeared once. One junction end disagrees with the germline gene, perhaps due to a read error. The chain links TRBV12-3 or TRBV12-4 to TRBJ2-2; 8 bases line up with TRBD1. This CDR3 has 18 amino acids. CDR3: CACSGDSTRGQNTGELFF. CDR3 bases: TGTGCCTGCAGTGGCGACTCTACCAGGGGGCAGAACACCGGGGAGCTGTTTTTT.

CDR3 sequence (DNA): TGTGCCAGCAGCCCCGATAGCGGGAGAGCAGATACGCAGTATTTT. Residues: CASSPDSGRADTQYF. The gene calls are TRBV27 and TRBJ2-3; 9 bases are shared with TRBD2. The germline CDR1 and CDR2 sequences are MNHEY and SMNVEV (reference sequence). The V gene end was trimmed by 6 bases and the J gene end by 4 bases; junction bases not matched to a gene: 8. CDR3 length: 15 amino acids.

This clonotype was counted between two and nine times. The chain recombines TRBV10-3 with TRBJ1-1, with 10 nucleotides matching TRBD1. V gave up 0 bases and J gave up 5 bases; unmatched junction bases: 9. The CDR3 has 17 residues. Germline V gives CDR1 ENHRY, CDR2 SYGVKD. CDR3 amino acids: CAISESIGQGVETEAFF. For the CDR3, the DNA is TGTGCCATCAGTGAGTCGATCGGACAGGGGGTAGAGACTGAAGCTTTCTTT.

In its sample, this clonotype was seen many times. V usage is TRBV25-1 and J usage is TRBJ2-5; D gene unclear. CDR1 is MGHDK, CDR2 SYGVNS, per germline. This CDR3 contains 14 residues. V shed 3 bases and J shed 5 bases, with 13 bases lying between them. The CDR3 sequence is CASSDSGSLETQYF. As DNA, the CDR3 is TGTGCCAGCAGTGATTCCGGCAGTTTGGAGACCCAGTACTTC.

This clonotype has more than one count but fewer than ten. The V call is TRBV20-1, the J call TRBJ2-5, with 7 bases fitting TRBD1. Per the germline V gene, CDR1 is DFQATT and CDR2 is SNEGSKA (reference sequence). The CDR3 is 12 amino acids. The trim removed 5 bases at V and 2 bases at J, leaving 2 bases unmatched. The CDR3 region is CSADREQETQYF. DNA of the CDR3: TGCAGTGCTGACAGGGAGCAAGAGACCCAGTACTTC.

The CDR3 DNA reads as TGCGCCAGCAGCTTGGAGGGCACACAAAACATTCAGTACTTC. As protein: CASSLEGTQNIQYF. The chain combines TRBV5-1 with TRBJ2-4, with D uncertain. V lost 0 bases to trimming and J lost 5 bases, with 9 bases between them. The germline V gene encodes CDR1 SGHRS and CDR2 YFSETQ. CDR3 length equals 14 residues.

The sample holds many counts of this clonotype. The chain joins TRBV20-1 to TRBJ1-1; D is ambiguous. Trimming took off 3 bases at V and 0 bases at J, with 2 bases between the two ends. CDR3 length: 11 residues. Per the germline V gene, CDR1 is DFQATT and CDR2 is SNEGSKA (reference sequence). The CDR3 reads CSASMNTEAFF. The CDR3 coding sequence is TGCAGTGCTAGCATGAACACTGAAGCTTTCTTT.